The clone carrying this T cell receptor beta chain appeared many times. This sample was taken from a study of T cells of healthy individuals. TCRdb ran MiXCR on the 5' RACE reads and lists one entry per CDR3 protein. The sample yields approximately 89,000 distinct CDR3 sequences, more than 5% seen once. Trimming removed 0 bases at V and 4 bases at J, with 11 bases between. In germline, CDR1 is DFQATT, CDR2 SNEGSKA (reference sequence). The CDR3 spans 14 residues. This sequence originates from a female donor in good health. The chain employs TRBV20-1 and TRBJ2-3; possibly TRBD2 for D (6 bases). The CDR3, as DNA: TGCAGTGCTAGAGAAACTAGCAGTCCAGATACGCAGTATTTT. Protein product: CSARETSSPDTQYF.